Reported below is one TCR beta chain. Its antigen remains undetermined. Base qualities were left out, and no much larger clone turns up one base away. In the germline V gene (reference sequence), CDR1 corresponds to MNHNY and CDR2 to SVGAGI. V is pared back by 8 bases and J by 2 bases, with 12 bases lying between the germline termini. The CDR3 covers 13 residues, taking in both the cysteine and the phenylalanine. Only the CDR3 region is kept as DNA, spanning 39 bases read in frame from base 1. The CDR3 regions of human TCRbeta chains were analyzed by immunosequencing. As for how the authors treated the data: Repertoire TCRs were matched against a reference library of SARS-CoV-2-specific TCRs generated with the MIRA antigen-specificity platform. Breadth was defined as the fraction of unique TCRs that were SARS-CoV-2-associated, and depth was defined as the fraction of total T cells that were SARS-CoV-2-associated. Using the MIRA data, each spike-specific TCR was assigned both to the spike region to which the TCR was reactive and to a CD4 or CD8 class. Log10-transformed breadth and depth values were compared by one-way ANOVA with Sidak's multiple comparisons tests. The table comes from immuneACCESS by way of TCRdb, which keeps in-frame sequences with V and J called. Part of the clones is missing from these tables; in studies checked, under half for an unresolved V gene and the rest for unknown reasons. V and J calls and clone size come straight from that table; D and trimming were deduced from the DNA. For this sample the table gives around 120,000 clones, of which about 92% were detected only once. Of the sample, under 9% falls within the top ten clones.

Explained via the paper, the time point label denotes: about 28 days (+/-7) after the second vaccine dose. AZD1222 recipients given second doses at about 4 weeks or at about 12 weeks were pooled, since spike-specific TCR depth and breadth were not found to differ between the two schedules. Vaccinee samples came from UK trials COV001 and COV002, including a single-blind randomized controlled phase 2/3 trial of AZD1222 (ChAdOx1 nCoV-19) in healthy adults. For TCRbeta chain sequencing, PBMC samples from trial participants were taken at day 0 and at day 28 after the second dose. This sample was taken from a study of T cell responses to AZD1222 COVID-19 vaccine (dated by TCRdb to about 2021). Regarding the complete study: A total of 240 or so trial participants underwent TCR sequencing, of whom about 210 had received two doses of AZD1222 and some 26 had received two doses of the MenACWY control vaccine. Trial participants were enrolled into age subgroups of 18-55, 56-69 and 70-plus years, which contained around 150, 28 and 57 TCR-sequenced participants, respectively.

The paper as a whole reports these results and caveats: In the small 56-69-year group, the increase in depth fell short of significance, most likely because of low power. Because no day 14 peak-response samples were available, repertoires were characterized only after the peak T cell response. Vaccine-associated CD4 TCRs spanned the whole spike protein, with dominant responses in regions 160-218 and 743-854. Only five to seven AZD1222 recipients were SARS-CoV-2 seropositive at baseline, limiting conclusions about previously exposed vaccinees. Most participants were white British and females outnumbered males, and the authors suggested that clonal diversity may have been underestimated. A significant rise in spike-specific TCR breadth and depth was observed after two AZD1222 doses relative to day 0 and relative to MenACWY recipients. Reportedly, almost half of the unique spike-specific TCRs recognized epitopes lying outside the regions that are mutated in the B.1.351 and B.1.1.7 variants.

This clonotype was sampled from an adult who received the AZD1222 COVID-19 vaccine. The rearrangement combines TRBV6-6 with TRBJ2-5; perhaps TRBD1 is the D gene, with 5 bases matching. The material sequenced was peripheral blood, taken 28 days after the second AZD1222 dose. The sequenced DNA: TGTGCCAGCCGCTGGGCAGGGCAAGAGACCCAGTACTTC. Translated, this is CASRWAGQETQYF.